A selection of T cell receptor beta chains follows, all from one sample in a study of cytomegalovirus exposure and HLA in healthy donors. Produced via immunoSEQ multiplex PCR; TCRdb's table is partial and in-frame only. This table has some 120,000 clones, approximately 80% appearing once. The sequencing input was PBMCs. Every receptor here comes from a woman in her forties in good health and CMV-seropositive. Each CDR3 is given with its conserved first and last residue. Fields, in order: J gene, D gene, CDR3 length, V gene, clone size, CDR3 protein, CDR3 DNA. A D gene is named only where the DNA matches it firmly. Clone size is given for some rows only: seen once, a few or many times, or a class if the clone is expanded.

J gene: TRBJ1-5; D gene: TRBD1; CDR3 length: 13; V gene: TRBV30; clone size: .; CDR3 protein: CAWSTGGNQPQHF; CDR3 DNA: TGTGCCTGGTCAACAGGGGGGAATCAGCCCCAGCATTTT
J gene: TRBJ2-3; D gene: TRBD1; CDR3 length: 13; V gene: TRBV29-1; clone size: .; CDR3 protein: CSAQGEGTDTQYF; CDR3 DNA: TGCAGCGCACAGGGGGAAGGCACAGATACGCAGTATTTT
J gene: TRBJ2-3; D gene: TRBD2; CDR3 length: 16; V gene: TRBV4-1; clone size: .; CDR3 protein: CASSHLLAGVTDTQYF; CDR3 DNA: TGCGCCAGCAGCCACTTACTAGCGGGAGTGACAGATACGCAGTATTTT
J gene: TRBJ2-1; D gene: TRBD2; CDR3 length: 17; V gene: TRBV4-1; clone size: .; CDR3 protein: CASSQELAASSGDEQFF; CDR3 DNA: TGCGCCAGCAGCCAAGAACTAGCGGCCTCCTCGGGGGATGAGCAGTTCTTC
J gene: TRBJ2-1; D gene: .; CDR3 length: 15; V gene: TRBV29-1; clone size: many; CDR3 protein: CSVGGGAIASNEQFF; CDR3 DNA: TGCAGCGTGGGAGGAGGGGCAATAGCTAGCAATGAGCAGTTCTTC
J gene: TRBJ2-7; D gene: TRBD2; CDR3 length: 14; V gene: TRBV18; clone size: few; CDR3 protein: CASSATRTSDEQYF; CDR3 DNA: TGTGCCAGCTCAGCGACGAGGACTAGCGACGAGCAGTACTTC
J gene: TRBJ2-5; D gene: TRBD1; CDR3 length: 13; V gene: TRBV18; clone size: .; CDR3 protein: CASSPGQRETQYF; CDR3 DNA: TGTGCCAGCTCACCGGGACAGCGGGAGACCCAGTACTTC
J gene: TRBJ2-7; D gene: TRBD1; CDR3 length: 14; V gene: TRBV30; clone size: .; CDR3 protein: CAWSETGVTYEQYF; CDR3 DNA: TGTGCCTGGAGTGAGACAGGGGTTACATACGAGCAGTACTTC
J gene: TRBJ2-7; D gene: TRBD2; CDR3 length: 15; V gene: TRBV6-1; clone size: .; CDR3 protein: CASSASTSGPYEQYF; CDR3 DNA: TGTGCCAGCAGTGCTTCGACTAGCGGTCCCTACGAGCAGTACTTC
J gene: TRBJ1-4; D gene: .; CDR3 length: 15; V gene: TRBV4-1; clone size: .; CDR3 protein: CASSQVGQKREKLFF; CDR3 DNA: TGTGCCAGCAGCCAAGTGGGGCAGAAGCGCGAAAAACTGTTTTTT
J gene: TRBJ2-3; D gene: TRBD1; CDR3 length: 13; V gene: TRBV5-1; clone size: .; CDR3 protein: CASREGAPDTQYF; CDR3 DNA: TGCGCCAGCAGAGAGGGGGCTCCAGATACGCAGTATTTT
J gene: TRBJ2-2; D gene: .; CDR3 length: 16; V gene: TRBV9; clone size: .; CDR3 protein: CASSVGASRNTGELFF; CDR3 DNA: TGTGCCAGCAGCGTAGGAGCTAGCAGGAACACCGGGGAGCTGTTTTTT
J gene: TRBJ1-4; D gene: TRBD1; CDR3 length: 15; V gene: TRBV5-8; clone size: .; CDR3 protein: CASSLGQGVNEKLFF; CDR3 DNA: TGTGCCAGCAGCTTGGGACAGGGGGTGAATGAAAAACTGTTTTTT
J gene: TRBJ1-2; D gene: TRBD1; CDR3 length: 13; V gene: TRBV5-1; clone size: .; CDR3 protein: CASRPTGTDGYTF; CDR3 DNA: TGCGCCAGCAGGCCAACAGGGACAGATGGCTACACCTTC
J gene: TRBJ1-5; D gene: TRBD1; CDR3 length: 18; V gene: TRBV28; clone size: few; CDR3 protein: CASSLGVGGQGRRQPQHF; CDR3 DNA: TGTGCCAGCAGTTTAGGTGTAGGGGGACAGGGGAGAAGACAGCCCCAGCATTTT
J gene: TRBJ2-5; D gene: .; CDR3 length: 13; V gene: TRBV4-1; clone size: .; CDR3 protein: CASSQDLERTQYF; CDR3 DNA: TGCGCCAGCAGCCAAGATCTTGAGAGGACCCAGTACTTC
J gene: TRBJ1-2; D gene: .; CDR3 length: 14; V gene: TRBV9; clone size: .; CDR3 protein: CASSRDKSNYGYTF; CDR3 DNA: TGTGCCAGTTCAAGGGACAAATCGAACTATGGCTACACCTTC
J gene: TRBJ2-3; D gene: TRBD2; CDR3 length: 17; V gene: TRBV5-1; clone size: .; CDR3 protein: CASSLSRAGLAGDTQYF; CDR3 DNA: TGCGCCAGCAGCTTGTCAAGGGCGGGACTAGCGGGAGATACGCAGTATTTT
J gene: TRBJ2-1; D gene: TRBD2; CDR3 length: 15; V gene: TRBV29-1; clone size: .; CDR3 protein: CSVELAGGPRGQQFF; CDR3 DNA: TGCAGCGTTGAACTAGCGGGAGGTCCAAGGGGGCAGCAGTTCTTC
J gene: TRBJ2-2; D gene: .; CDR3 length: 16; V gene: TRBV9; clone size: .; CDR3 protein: CASSTTSRYQAGELFF; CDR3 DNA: TGTGCCAGCTCTACGACGAGTCGATACCAGGCCGGGGAGCTGTTTTTT
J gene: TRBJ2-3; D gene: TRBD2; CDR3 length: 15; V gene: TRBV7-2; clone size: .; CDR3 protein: CASSFSGSRTDTQYF; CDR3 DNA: TGTGCCAGCAGCTTCAGCGGGAGTCGCACAGATACGCAGTATTTT
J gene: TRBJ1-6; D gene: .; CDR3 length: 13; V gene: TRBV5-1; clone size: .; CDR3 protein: CASSIQYNSPLHF; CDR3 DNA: TGCGCCAGCAGCATCCAGTATAATTCACCCCTCCACTTT
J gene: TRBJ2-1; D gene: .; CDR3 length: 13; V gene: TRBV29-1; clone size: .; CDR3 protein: CSAKPEGPNQQFF; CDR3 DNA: TGCAGCGCCAAACCCGAGGGCCCCAATCAGCAGTTCTTC
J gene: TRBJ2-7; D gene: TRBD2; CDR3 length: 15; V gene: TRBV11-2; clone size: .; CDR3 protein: CASSRVGTSVYEQYF; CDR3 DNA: TGTGCCAGCAGCCGGGTCGGGACTAGCGTCTACGAGCAGTACTTC
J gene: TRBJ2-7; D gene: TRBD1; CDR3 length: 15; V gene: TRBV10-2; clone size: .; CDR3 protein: CASSESTGGPYEQYF; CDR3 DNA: TGCGCCAGCAGTGAGTCTACAGGGGGCCCCTACGAGCAGTACTTC
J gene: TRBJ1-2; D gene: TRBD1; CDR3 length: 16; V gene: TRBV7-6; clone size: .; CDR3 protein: CASSPAGQGVLYGYTF; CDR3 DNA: TGTGCCAGCAGCCCAGCGGGACAGGGGGTACTCTATGGCTACACCTTC
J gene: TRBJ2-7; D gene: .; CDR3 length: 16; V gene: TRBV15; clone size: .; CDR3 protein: CATSKLGARDTYEQYF; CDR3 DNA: TGTGCCACCAGCAAATTAGGGGCCAGGGACACATACGAGCAGTACTTC
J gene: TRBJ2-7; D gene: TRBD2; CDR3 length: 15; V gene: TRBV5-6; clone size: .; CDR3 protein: CASSLGREQGYEQYF; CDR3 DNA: TGTGCCAGCAGCCTCGGGCGGGAGCAAGGCTACGAGCAGTACTTC
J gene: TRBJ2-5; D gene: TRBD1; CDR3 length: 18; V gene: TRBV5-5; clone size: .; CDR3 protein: CASSLAGTLTGGRETQYF; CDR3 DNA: TGTGCCAGCAGCTTGGCCGGAACCCTGACAGGGGGCAGGGAGACCCAGTACTTC